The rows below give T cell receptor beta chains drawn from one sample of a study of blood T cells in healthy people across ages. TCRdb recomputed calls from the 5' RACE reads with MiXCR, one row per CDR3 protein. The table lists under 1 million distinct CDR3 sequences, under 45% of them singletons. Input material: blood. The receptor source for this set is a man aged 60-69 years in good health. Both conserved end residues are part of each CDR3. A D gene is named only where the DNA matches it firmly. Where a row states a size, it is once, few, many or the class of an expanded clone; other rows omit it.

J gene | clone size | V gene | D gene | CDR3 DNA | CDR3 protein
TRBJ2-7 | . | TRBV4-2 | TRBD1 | TGTGCCAGCAGCCAAGCGCAGGGACAGGGTCACGAGCAGTACTTC | CASSQAQGQGHEQYF
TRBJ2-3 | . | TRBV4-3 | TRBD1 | TGCGCCAGCAGCGGCCTTGACAGGGCAAGCACAGATACGCAGTATTTT | CASSGLDRASTDTQYF
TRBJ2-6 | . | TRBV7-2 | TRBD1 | TGTGCCAGCAGCTCCAGGGGGTTTGGGGCCAACGTCCTGACTTTC | CASSSRGFGANVLTF
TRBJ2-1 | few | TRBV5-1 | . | TGCGCCAGCAGCCCACAGGGTCCTGGGAGGAATGAGCAGTTCTTC | CASSPQGPGRNEQFF
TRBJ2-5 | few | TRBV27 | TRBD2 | TGTGCCAGCAGTCCCAAACAACTAGCGGATCTTCAAGAGACCCAGTACTTC | CASSPKQLADLQETQYF
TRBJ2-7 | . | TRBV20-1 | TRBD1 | TGCAGTGCTACCGACAGGGGGCTATACGAGCAGTACTTC | CSATDRGLYEQYF
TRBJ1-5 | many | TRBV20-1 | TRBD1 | TGCAGTGCTAGTCATCAGGGGGTCGATCAGCCCCAGCATTTT | CSASHQGVDQPQHF
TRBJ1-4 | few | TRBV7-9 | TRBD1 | TGTGCCAGCAGCCGGGACAGGGGGCTGCAGGAAAAACTGTTTTTT | CASSRDRGLQEKLFF
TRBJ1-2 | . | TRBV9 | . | TGTGCCAGCAGCCCGACGGGGAGCCCGACAGGCCCTGGCTACACCTTC | CASSPTGSPTGPGYTF
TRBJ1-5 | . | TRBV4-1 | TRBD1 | TGCGCCAGCAGCTCCACTGGACAGGCTAGCAATCAGCCCCAGCATTTT | CASSSTGQASNQPQHF
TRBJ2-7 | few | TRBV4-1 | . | TGCGCCAGCAGCCGAGAGTTCCCCCTGAGCTCCTACGAGCAGTACTTC | CASSREFPLSSYEQYF
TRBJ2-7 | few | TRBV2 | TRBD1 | TGTGCCAGCAGTGATGAGGACAGGGGAAGATACGAGCAGTACTTC | CASSDEDRGRYEQYF
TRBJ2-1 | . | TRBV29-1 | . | TGCAGCGTTGAGGGGGAGGGGGCTTACGATGAGCAGTTCTTC | CSVEGEGAYDEQFF
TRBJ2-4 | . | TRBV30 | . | TGTGCCTGGGGTCTGGCGGGGCTAGCCAAAAACATTCAGTACTTC | CAWGLAGLAKNIQYF
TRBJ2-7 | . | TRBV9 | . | TGTGCCAGCAGCCCGCTGAGTGGATCAGCCTACGAGCAGTACTTC | CASSPLSGSAYEQYF
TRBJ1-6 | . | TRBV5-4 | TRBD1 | TGTGCCAGCAGCACGAGGACAGGAGGAAATTCACCCCTCCACTTT | CASSTRTGGNSPLHF
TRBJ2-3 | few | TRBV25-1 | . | TGTGCCAGCAGTGTGTGGGGCGATTCCACAGATACGCAGTATTTT | CASSVWGDSTDTQYF
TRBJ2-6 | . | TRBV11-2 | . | TGTGCCAGCAGCCAAAGTGGGGTTGGCTCTGGGGCCAACGTCCTGACTTTC | CASSQSGVGSGANVLTF
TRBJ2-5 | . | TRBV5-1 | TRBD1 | TGCGCCAGCAACACGGACAGGCGCCAAGAGACCCAGTACTTC | CASNTDRRQETQYF
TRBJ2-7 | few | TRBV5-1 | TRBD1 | TGCGCCAGCACCCCATGGACAGGCGAGAGCTCCTACGAGCAGTACTTC | CASTPWTGESSYEQYF
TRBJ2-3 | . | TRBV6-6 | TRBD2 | TGTGCCAGCAGTTACCCGGGGGGGCCCGCAGATACGCAGTATTTT | CASSYPGGPADTQYF
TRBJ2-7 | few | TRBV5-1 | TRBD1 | TGCGCCACTCCCCTGGGGACAGGGAGCTACGAGCAGTACTTC | CATPLGTGSYEQYF
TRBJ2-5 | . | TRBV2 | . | TGTGCCAGCGGCGTGAGGCCCCCTGAGTGGACCCAGTACTTC | CASGVRPPEWTQYF
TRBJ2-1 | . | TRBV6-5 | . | TGTGCCAGCAGTCCCCGGGGGCCTAGCTACAATGAGCAGTTCTTC | CASSPRGPSYNEQFF
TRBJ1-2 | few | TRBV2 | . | TGTGCCAGCAGTGAAACCCCCTCACTTGGCTACACCTTC | CASSETPSLGYTF
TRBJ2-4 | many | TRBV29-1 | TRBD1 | TGCAGCGTTGGACAGGGTGAAAACATTCAGTACTTC | CSVGQGENIQYF
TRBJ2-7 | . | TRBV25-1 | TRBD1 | TGTGCCAGCAGTCCGGCCGGGACAGATTACGAGCAGTACTTC | CASSPAGTDYEQYF
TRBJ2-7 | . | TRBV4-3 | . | TGCGCCAGCAGCCAAGGAGGGGTATATCCGACTGGGGAGCAGTACTTC | CASSQGGVYPTGEQYF
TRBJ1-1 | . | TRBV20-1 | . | TGCAGTGCTAGAGATTCAGGGAGAGGCACTGAAGCTTTCTTT | CSARDSGRGTEAFF
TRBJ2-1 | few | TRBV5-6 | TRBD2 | TGTGCCAGCAGCCCTCGGGGGGGCCCCCACAATGAGCAGTTCTTC | CASSPRGGPHNEQFF
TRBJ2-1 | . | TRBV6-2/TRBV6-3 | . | TGTGCCAGCGGTTACAGGAATGAGCAGTTCTTC | CASGYRNEQFF
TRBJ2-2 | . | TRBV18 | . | TGTGCCAGCTCACCACGGGGGCCTAGTGTTACCGGGGAGCTGTTTTTT | CASSPRGPSVTGELFF
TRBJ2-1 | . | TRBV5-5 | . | TGTGCCAGCAGCTTCCTGTGGGGGAACTCCTACAATGAGCAGTTCTTC | CASSFLWGNSYNEQFF
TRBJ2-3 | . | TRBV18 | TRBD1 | TGTGCCAGCTCACGACCGGGACAGGGTGCTACGCAGTATTTT | CASSRPGQGATQYF
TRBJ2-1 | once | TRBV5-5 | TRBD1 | TGTGCCAGCAGCTTGGCTAAGAGACAGGGGCAGTTCTTC | CASSLAKRQGQFF
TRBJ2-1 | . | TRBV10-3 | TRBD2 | TGTGCCATCTCGGGCGGGGGAAACAATGAGCAGTTCTTC | CAISGGGNNEQFF
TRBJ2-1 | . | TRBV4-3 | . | TGCGCCAGCAGCCAAGGTCCTATGGATGAGCAGTTCTTC | CASSQGPMDEQFF